Listed here are 10 T cell receptor beta chains from one sample, sequenced in a study of human T cells and chemical hapten exposure. The sample's time point: patch test 1, 2 weeks after DPC sensitization. The treatment: therapeutic diphenylcyclopropenone sensitization with weekly scalp DPC. TCRdb processed the RACE reads anew with MiXCR; each CDR3 protein has one entry. The sample holds a few hundred thousand distinct CDR3 sequences; roughly 4.8% are singletons and the top ten take around 2.3%. Material: whole blood, obtained in connection with sensitization to the hapten diphenylcyclopropenone (DPC). These receptors were collected from a woman between 45 and 60 years old with alopecia areata. Some clones in this sample may be carry-over from other donors' samples.

The table lists this clonotype with a few counts. The chain combines TRBV7-9 with TRBJ2-1; perhaps TRBD2 as D (6 bases). Germline loops: CDR1 SEHNR, CDR2 FQNEAQ (reference sequence). V was cut by 2 bases and J by 4 bases, with 15 bases left in between. The CDR3 length is 16 residues. CDR3 sequence (DNA): TGTGCCAGCAGCTTAATCGTCGGCGGGAAGTACAATGAGCAGTTCTTC. The encoded protein is CASSLIVGGKYNEQFF.

This clonotype was counted at least ten times. V usage is TRBV19 and J usage is TRBJ2-1; 8 bases fit TRBD2. The CDR3 spans 17 residues. Germline lookup yields CDR1 LNHDA and CDR2 SQIVND (reference sequence). The junction had 12 bases not matched to a gene; V was cut back by 1 base and J by 7 bases. DNA for the CDR3: TGTGCCAGTAGTATAGTCCTTACGGGAGGGACGGGGAATGAGCAGTTCTTC. Protein sequence: CASSIVLTGGTGNEQFF.

This clonotype occurred many times. The V and J genes are TRBV10-3 and TRBJ2-3; 8 bases are a match to TRBD2. CDR3 length: 17 residues. The germline V gene has CDR1 ENHRY and CDR2 SYGVKD. Losses at the gene ends were 0 bases for V and 4 bases for J; bases not matched to a gene: 9. In DNA, the CDR3 is TGTGCCATCAGTGAGTCGATAAGCGGGGGCCTTCCAGATACGCAGTATTTT. This codes for CAISESISGGLPDTQYF.

In its sample, this clonotype was seen many times. The rearrangement joins TRBV11-2 to TRBJ2-3, with TRBD2 matching over 14 bases. The CDR3 has 17 amino acids. V was clipped by 5 bases and J by 3 bases; unmatched bases: 7. Looked up from germline, CDR1 is SGHAT and CDR2 is FQNNGV. CDR3: CASSGRLAGGLTDTQYF. The DNA for the CDR3 is TGTGCCAGCAGCGGAAGACTAGCGGGGGGGCTTACAGATACGCAGTATTTT.

At least ten counts were recorded for this clonotype. The chain links TRBV5-1 to TRBJ2-7; D may be TRBD1 or TRBD2 (6 bases each). V dropped 0 bases and J dropped 1 base, with 14 bases sitting between them. The CDR3 has 16 amino acids. Germline values: CDR1 SGHRS, CDR2 YFSETQ. CDR3 DNA: TGCGCCAGCAGCTTGGAACGGGGGCCGACATCCTACGAGCAGTACTTC. It codes for CASSLERGPTSYEQYF.

This clonotype has ten or more counts. This chain connects TRBV7-2 to TRBJ2-3; tentatively, D is TRBD2 (6 bases). The CDR3 spans 14 residues. Germline values: CDR1 SGHTA, CDR2 FQGNSA. Trimming cost V 4 bases and J 4 bases, with 12 bases left between them. DNA of the CDR3: TGTGCCAGCAGCTCAAGACTAGGAGCAGATACGCAGTATTTT. Its translation is CASSSRLGADTQYF.

In this sample, this clonotype turned up many times. The CDR3 DNA follows: TGCAGGCCGCGGCCCCCGACAGGAGGTAACACTGAAGCTTTCTTT. Its protein product is CRPRPPTGGNTEAFF. The chain combines TRBV20-1 with TRBJ1-1, with TRBD1 as a possible D gene (6 bases). Germline V CDR1 and CDR2: DFQATT, SNEGSKA (reference sequence). The CDR3 spans 15 residues.

This clonotype was observed at least ten times. The J gene is TRBJ1-1, the V gene TRBV12-3 or TRBV12-4; D is unresolved. The V end lost 1 base, the J end lost 7 bases, and 4 bases lay between the germline ends. The CDR3 extends over 11 amino acids. The CDR3 DNA sequence: TGTGCCAGCAGTTTAGGGATTGAAGCTTTCTTT. It is translated as CASSLGIEAFF.

The table lists this clonotype with many counts. This chain joins TRBV29-1 and TRBJ1-2; D might be TRBD1 (5 bases). CDR1 and CDR2 (germline): SQVTM, ANQGSEA. Trimming removed 4 bases at V and 8 bases at J, with 17 bases between. The CDR3 runs to 13 residues. CDR3 DNA sequence: TGCAGCGTTGGGGAGGGTCTCCGGGGCGGCTACACCTTC. Translated: CSVGEGLRGGYTF.

This clonotype has more than one count but fewer than ten. V usage is TRBV5-1 and J usage is TRBJ2-3; 7 positions agree with TRBD2. CDR1 SGHRS and CDR2 YFSETQ come from the germline V gene. The CDR3 loop spans 17 amino acids. Germline trimming cut 0 bases from V and 6 bases from J; bases unmatched to any gene: 13. CDR3 residues: CASSLATGTGAGDTQYF. CDR3 bases: TGCGCCAGCAGCTTGGCTACGGGGACGGGAGCGGGGGATACGCAGTATTTT. The full variable domain, in which reference TRBV5-1 and TRBJ2-3 provide the parts outside the CDR3, is KAGVTQTPRYLIKTRGQQVTLSCSPISGHRSVSWYQQTPGQGLQFLFEYFSETQRNKGNFPGRFSGRQFSNSRSEMNVSTLELGDSALYLCASSLATGTGAGDTQYFGPGTRLTVL.